This is a list of T cell receptor beta chains from one sample in a study of graft-versus-host responses after intestinal transplantation. TCRdb's table, derived via immunoSEQ multiplex PCR, lists solely in-frame clones and lacks some. Of 90,000 to 120,000 clones listed, roughly 87% are singletons. Antigens of these TCRs are unknown. Sequenced here: unstimulated CD4+ T cells sorted from spleen or lymph node cells, sampled before transplant. These receptors were collected from a human donor who was the organ donor for an intestinal transplant. The CDR3 runs from the conserved cysteine through the conserved F or W. Each record gives: J gene, V gene, D gene, clone size, CDR3 DNA, CDR3 protein. D genes are given only for firm matches. A clone size is listed for some rows: how often the clone was seen (once, few, many), or a class if it is expanded.

TRBJ1-5 TRBV12-5 - - TGTGCTAGTGGTTTCCGGACCCAGACTCAGCCCCAGCATTTT CASGFRTQTQPQHF
TRBJ1-5 TRBV19 - - TGTGCCAGTAGTATAGGCGGCCCAGGGGCCCCCTATCAGCCCCAGCATTTT CASSIGGPGAPYQPQHF
TRBJ1-2 TRBV5-4 TRBD1 - TGTGCCAGCAGGGATGGGACAGGAAGGGGCTATGGCTACACCTTC CASRDGTGRGYGYTF
TRBJ2-3 TRBV5-6 - - TGTGCCAGCAGCTTGGATTCGGGAACTAGCACAGATACGCAGTATTTT CASSLDSGTSTDTQYF
TRBJ2-1 TRBV5-4 TRBD1 - TGTGCCAGCAGCGCCCGGGACAGGGCCTACAATGAGCAGTTCTTC CASSARDRAYNEQFF
TRBJ1-1 TRBV6-5 - - TGTGCCAGCAGTCGGGTCTTTGAAGCTTTCTTT CASSRVFEAFF
TRBJ2-5 TRBV9 - - TGTGCCAGCAGCGAGGGAACCAAAGAGACCCAGTACTTC CASSEGTKETQYF
TRBJ2-1 TRBV5-4 - - TGTGCCAGCAGCCGGACAGGAGGGTATGAGCAGTTCTTC CASSRTGGYEQFF
TRBJ1-1 TRBV6-5 - - TGTGCCAGCAAACGGGGAGTAGGCACTGAAGCTTTCTTT CASKRGVGTEAFF
TRBJ1-4 TRBV30 - - TGTGCCTGGAGTAGTGGAGTTGCAACTAATGAAAAACTGTTTTTT CAWSSGVATNEKLFF
TRBJ1-2 TRBV11-2 TRBD1 few TGTGCCAGCAGCCGACAGGGGGGGTCTAGGGGCTACACCTTC CASSRQGGSRGYTF
TRBJ1-5 TRBV29-1 - - TGCAGCGTCGGAGGGATTGATCAGCCCCAGCATTTT CSVGGIDQPQHF
TRBJ2-2 TRBV6-4 - - TGTGCCAGCAAGGGACACGGCACCGGGGAGCTGTTTTTT CASKGHGTGELFF
TRBJ1-2 TRBV6-5 - - TGTGCCAGCAGTTACCGGGACAACTATGGCTACACCTTC CASSYRDNYGYTF
TRBJ1-5 TRBV10-3 - - TGTGCCACCGGGACGGGTAGCAATCAGCCCCAGCATTTT CATGTGSNQPQHF
TRBJ2-5 TRBV6-6 TRBD1 - TGTGCCAGCAGTCCGACAGGGCGGGAGACCCAGTACTTC CASSPTGRETQYF
TRBJ2-7 TRBV6-1 TRBD1 once TGTGCCAGCAGTGCCCTAAAAGGAAGGGGCAGGGACAGGCCCTACGAGCAGTACTTC CASSALKGRGRDRPYEQYF
TRBJ2-5 TRBV4-2 TRBD2 - TGTGCCAGCAGCCGACCTGAACTAGCGGGAGGGGGCCAAGAGACCCAGTACTTC CASSRPELAGGGQETQYF
TRBJ1-3 TRBV6-6 TRBD1 - TGTGCCAGCAGACCGGGACAGTTTTCTGGAAACACCATATATTTT CASRPGQFSGNTIYF
TRBJ1-5 TRBV6-5 TRBD1 - TGTGCCAGCAGTGGGGGACAGGCCCACCAGCCCCAGCATTTT CASSGGQAHQPQHF
TRBJ2-3 TRBV19 TRBD2 - TGTGCCAGTAGTATAGATCGGACTAGCGGGAGCACAGATACGCAGTATTTT CASSIDRTSGSTDTQYF
TRBJ2-5 TRBV7-9 - - TGTGCCAGCAGCTTAGGAAGGGTGTTTGGGGAGACCCAGTACTTC CASSLGRVFGETQYF
TRBJ1-1 TRBV29-1 - once TGCAGCGTTTGGGGCAGGGCCAAAGCTTTCTTT CSVWGRAKAFF
TRBJ2-3 TRBV27 TRBD2 - TGTGCCAGCAGATCCATATACGGAGCGGGGGGCACAGATACGCAGTATTTT CASRSIYGAGGTDTQYF
TRBJ2-7 TRBV11-1 TRBD1 - TGTGCCAGCAGCTTCGGACAGGGGAACTACGAGCAGTACTTC CASSFGQGNYEQYF
TRBJ2-6 TRBV28 - once TGTGCCAGCAGTCTGACCTCTGGGGCCAACGTCCTGACTTTC CASSLTSGANVLTF
TRBJ2-4 TRBV28 - - TGTGCCAGCAGCACCCCCGCGGGGTCCCAAAACATTCAGTACTTC CASSTPAGSQNIQYF
TRBJ1-3 TRBV7-6 - - TGTGCCAGTCGAGGGGCTGGAAACACCATATATTTT CASRGAGNTIYF
TRBJ2-7 TRBV19 - - TGTGCCAGTAGTGTACAGGGCGGGGAGCAGTACTTC CASSVQGGEQYF
TRBJ1-6 TRBV6-1 - - TGTGCCAGCAGTTTACAGGGAACCTCACCCCTCCACTTT CASSLQGTSPLHF
TRBJ1-2 TRBV6-5 - - TGTGCCAGCAGTCGGCAACCATATAGCGGCTATGGCTACACCTTC CASSRQPYSGYGYTF
TRBJ2-5 TRBV5-5 TRBD1 - TGTGCCAGCAGCTTCTCGGGACAGGGTGAGACCCAGTACTTC CASSFSGQGETQYF
TRBJ2-3 TRBV19 - - TGTGCCAGTAGTGACAGGAGCACAGATACGCAGTATTTT CASSDRSTDTQYF
TRBJ1-2 TRBV6-6 - - TGTGCCAGCAGTTACTCAGGTGTAATCTCTGGCTACACCTTC CASSYSGVISGYTF
TRBJ2-5 TRBV18 TRBD2 - TGTGCCAGCTCACAGGGACTAGCGGAGACCCAGTACTTC CASSQGLAETQYF
TRBJ1-2 TRBV5-5 - - TGTGCCAGCAGCCCGGACAGAGGCTACACCTTC CASSPDRGYTF
TRBJ2-3 TRBV5-1 - - TGCGCCAGCAGCTTGGGTTCTAGCACAGATACGCAGTATTTT CASSLGSSTDTQYF
TRBJ2-7 TRBV19 - - TGTGCCAGTTCTCCGGGGCCCGAGCCTCCCTACGAGCAGTACTTC CASSPGPEPPYEQYF
TRBJ2-1 TRBV5-1 - - TGCGCCAGCAGCTTGGAGGGGTTCGACAATGAACAGTTCTTC CASSLEGFDNEQFF
TRBJ2-7 TRBV6-6 - once TGTGCCAGCAGTTACCCGACAGATTCCTACGAGCAGTACTTC CASSYPTDSYEQYF
TRBJ2-7 TRBV7-9 - - TGTGCCAGCAGCTTAGGCAGGAGCTCCTACGAGCAGTACTTC CASSLGRSSYEQYF
TRBJ1-6 TRBV18 - - TGTGCCAGCTCACCAAGAAATCGGGATAATTCACCCCTCCACTTT CASSPRNRDNSPLHF